Each of the 10 T cell receptor beta chains below was sequenced from the same sample in a study of PD-1 blockade in classical Hodgkin lymphoma. Time point defined: newly diagnosed, previously untreated cHL patient sample. The repertoire was sequenced with immunoSEQ multiplex PCR; TCRdb's copy has only in-frame clones and lacks some. The data contain 25,000 to 30,000 clones, roughly 90% of them seen just once; the ten biggest clones take up 3.8%. Sequenced sample: peripheral blood mononuclear cells (PBMCs). The receptors derive from a human donor with classical Hodgkin lymphoma.

The rearrangement uses TRBV5-4 and TRBJ2-5, with TRBD2 matching over 11 bases. With V trimmed by 2 bases and J by 3 bases, 3 bases remained unmatched. The CDR3 is 15 amino acids. Looked up from germline, CDR1 is SGHNT and CDR2 is YYREEE (reference sequence). The CDR3 DNA reads as TGTGCCAGCAGCTTCATTAGCGGGAGGGAAGAGACCCAGTACTTC. It yields the protein CASSFISGREETQYF.

The chain is built from TRBV7-3 and TRBJ1-1; D gene unclear. This CDR3 comprises 13 residues. From germline, CDR1 is SGHTA and CDR2 FQGTGA. The V and J ends lost 1 base and 3 bases respectively, with 6 bases between them. The CDR3 DNA sequence: TGTGCCAGCAGCTTAAACAGCTACACTGAAGCTTTCTTT. This codes for CASSLNSYTEAFF.

This chain connects TRBV7-2 to TRBJ2-5; D not resolved. This CDR3 contains 12 residues. The ends were cut back, 5 bases at V and 0 bases at J, with 4 bases in the middle. The germline V gene has CDR1 SGHTA and CDR2 FQGNSA. As DNA, the CDR3 is TGTGCCAGCAGCACCTACCAAGAGACCCAGTACTTC. Its translation: CASSTYQETQYF.

The rearrangement joins TRBV11-2 to TRBJ2-7, with TRBD2 matching 7 bases. The V gene's germline CDR1 is SGHAT and CDR2 FQNNGV. Trimming removed 4 bases from V and 1 base from J; junction bases left unmatched: 10. The CDR3 extends over 16 amino acids. The CDR3 protein is CASSYNSGAGSYEQYF. DNA for the CDR3: TGTGCCAGCAGCTATAACAGCGGGGCGGGTTCCTACGAGCAGTACTTC.

The J gene is TRBJ2-1, the V gene TRBV11-3, with TRBD2 identical over 8 bases. Germline assignment: CDR1 SGHNT and CDR2 YENEEA. The CDR3 runs to 15 residues. V shed 3 bases and J 8 bases; nucleotides not matched to a gene: 9. CDR3 nucleotide sequence: TGTGCCAGCAGCTTCCTCAGCGGGAGTATACATGAGCAGTTCTTC. It yields the protein CASSFLSGSIHEQFF.

This rearrangement joins TRBV25-1 to TRBJ2-3; D gene ambiguous. CDR3 length equals 13 residues. V was shortened by 4 bases and J by 2 bases, with 7 bases between the two germline ends. The germline CDR1 and CDR2 sequences are MGHDK and SYGVNS. CDR3 region: CASSGMNTDTQYF. Written as DNA, the CDR3 is TGTGCCAGCAGTGGCATGAACACAGATACGCAGTATTTT.

The chain links TRBV9 to TRBJ2-1; 7 bases are shared with TRBD2. The J segment lost 0 bases and the V segment lost 4 bases, leaving 10 bases of the junction unmatched. The CDR3 loop spans 17 amino acids. The V gene's germline CDR1 is SGDLS and CDR2 YYNGEE. CDR3 DNA sequence: TGTGCCAGCAGCCTAGGTATGCGGGAGAGCTCCTACAATGAGCAGTTCTTC. It translates to CASSLGMRESSYNEQFF. Full variable domain (remainder filled in from reference TRBV9 and TRBJ2-1): DSGVTQTPKHLITATGQRVTLRCSPRSGDLSVYWYQQSLDQGLQFLIQYYNGEERAKGNILERFSAQQFPDLHSELNLSSLELGDSALYFCASSLGMRESSYNEQFFGPGTRLTVL.

This chain joins TRBV10-3 and TRBJ2-2; TRBD1 aligns across 9 bases. This CDR3 has 15 amino acids. From germline, CDR1 is ENHRY and CDR2 SYGVKD. Losses at the gene ends were 4 bases for V and 3 bases for J; bases not matched to a gene: 3. As DNA, the CDR3 is TGTGCCATCAGTGGACGGACAGGGGACACCGGGGAGCTGTTTTTT. Translation gives CAISGRTGDTGELFF.

This chain links TRBV10-3 with TRBJ2-7, with 16 bases identical to TRBD2. Germline CDR1 is ENHRY and CDR2 is SYGVKD. There are 18 residues in the CDR3. V was clipped by 3 bases and J by 6 bases; unmatched bases: 11. CDR3 sequence: CAISEELPGTSGRVEQYF. As DNA, the CDR3 is TGTGCCATCAGTGAAGAGCTCCCCGGGACTAGCGGGAGGGTCGAGCAGTACTTC.

The V call is TRBV11-3, the J call TRBJ2-1; D unresolved. Germline CDR1 is SGHNT and CDR2 is YENEEA. Deletions cut 5 bases from V and 6 bases from J, with 14 bases between. The CDR3 is made up of 14 amino acids. The DNA for the CDR3 is TGTGCCAGCAGCACGGGCGCCCTTAGCAATGAGCAGTTCTTC. It specifies CASSTGALSNEQFF.